These T cell receptor beta chains were read from a single sample in a study of blood T cell repertoires in COVID-19. The repertoire was sequenced with immunoSEQ multiplex PCR; TCRdb's copy has only in-frame clones and lacks some. The table lists 35,000 to 50,000 clones, about 82% of them singletons. The sequencing input was peripheral blood. The receptors stem from a man in his sixties or seventies with acute or convalescent COVID-19. CDR3s include the opening cysteine and the closing phenylalanine or tryptophan.

j_gene | v_gene | CDR3aa
TRBJ1-5 | TRBV4-3 | CASSQGSDQPQHF
TRBJ2-3 | TRBV11-2 | CASSLGWGGDLTDTQYF
TRBJ1-1 | TRBV4-3 | CASTSQDTGTGVTENTEAFF
TRBJ2-7 | TRBV5-8 | CASRGQPLGEQYF
TRBJ2-2 | TRBV4-2 | CASSQEVGRGTGELFF
TRBJ1-1 | TRBV11-2 | CASSPLNTEAFF
TRBJ2-5 | TRBV7-2 | CASSSDVVGGGTQYF
TRBJ1-5 | TRBV7-2 | CASSSTGNNLQPQHF
TRBJ2-7 | TRBV6-5 | CASSNLYEQYF
TRBJ1-2 | TRBV7-9 | CASSLRGEDGYTF